These 3 T cell receptor beta chains originate from one sample sequenced in a study of OX40 agonist ivuxolimab in advanced cancers. Sequenced by immunoSEQ multiplex PCR; TCRdb stores in-frame clones only, minus some. The sample includes 65,000 to 95,000 clones, around nine tenths of them seen just once. The specimen comprised CD4+ or CD8+ T cells sorted from blood, sampled in a trial of the OX40 agonist ivuxolimab. The source of these receptors is an adult with an advanced solid tumor such as melanoma, head and neck, liver or kidney cancer.

This clone was seen a single time. The chain employs TRBV10-3 and TRBJ1-5; 8 positions match TRBD1. V trimming: 2 bases; J trimming: 7 bases; junction bases outside the gene matches: 10. This CDR3 contains 16 residues. Germline CDR1 is ENHRY and CDR2 is SYGVKD. CDR3 amino acids: CAISETLGQGGQPQHF. CDR3 DNA sequence: TGTGCCATCAGTGAGACACTCGGACAGGGTGGCCAGCCCCAGCATTTT.

The chain employs TRBV5-1 and TRBJ2-3; possibly TRBD1 or TRBD2 for D (5 bases each). The CDR3 consists of 16 residues. Trimming pared 3 bases from V and 1 base from J, leaving 15 bases between. Germline CDR1 is SGHRS and CDR2 is YFSETQ. CDR3 nucleotide sequence: TGCGCCAGCAGCTGGGACGGCCGGTTTGGCACAGATACGCAGTATTTT. The encoded protein is CASSWDGRFGTDTQYF.

The V and J genes are TRBV9 and TRBJ1-2, with D tentatively TRBD1 (6 bases). Per germline, CDR1 SGDLS and CDR2 YYNGEE. Deletions cut 3 bases from V and 0 bases from J, with 12 bases between. The CDR3 spans 15 residues. The CDR3 DNA follows: TGTGCCAGCAGCGCCGGCGGACAGTCTAACTATGGCTACACCTTC. Translated: CASSAGGQSNYGYTF.